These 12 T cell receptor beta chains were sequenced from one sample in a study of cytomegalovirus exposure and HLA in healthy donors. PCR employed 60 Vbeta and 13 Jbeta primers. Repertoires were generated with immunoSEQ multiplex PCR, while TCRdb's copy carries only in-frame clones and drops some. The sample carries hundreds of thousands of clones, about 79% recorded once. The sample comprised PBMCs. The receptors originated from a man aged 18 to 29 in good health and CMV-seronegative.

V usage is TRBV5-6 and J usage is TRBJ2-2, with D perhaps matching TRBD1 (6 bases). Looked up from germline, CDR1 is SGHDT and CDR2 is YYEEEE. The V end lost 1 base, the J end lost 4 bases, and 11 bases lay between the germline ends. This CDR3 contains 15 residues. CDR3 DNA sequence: TGTGCCAGCAGCTTGTGGGGGCCTAGCACCGGGGAGCTGTTTTTT. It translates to CASSLWGPSTGELFF.

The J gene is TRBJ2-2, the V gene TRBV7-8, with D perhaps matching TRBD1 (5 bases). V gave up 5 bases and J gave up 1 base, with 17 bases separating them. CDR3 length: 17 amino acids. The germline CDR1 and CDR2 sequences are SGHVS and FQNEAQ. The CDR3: CASSRPPRGENTGELFF. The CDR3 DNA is TGTGCCAGCAGCCGACCACCAAGGGGTGAGAACACCGGGGAGCTGTTTTTT.

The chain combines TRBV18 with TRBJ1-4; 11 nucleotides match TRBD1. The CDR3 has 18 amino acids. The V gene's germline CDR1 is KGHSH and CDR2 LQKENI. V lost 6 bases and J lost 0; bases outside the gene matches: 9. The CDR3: CASSQFRTGGSTNEKLFF. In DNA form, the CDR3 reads TGTGCCAGCTCTCAATTTAGGACAGGGGGCTCAACTAATGAAAAACTGTTTTTT.

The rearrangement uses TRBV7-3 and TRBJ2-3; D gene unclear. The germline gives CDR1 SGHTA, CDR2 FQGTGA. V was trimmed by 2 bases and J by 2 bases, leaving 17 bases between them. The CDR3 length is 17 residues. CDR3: CASSLGRGTSPTDTQYF. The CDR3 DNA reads TGTGCCAGCAGCTTAGGTCGAGGTACTTCTCCCACAGATACGCAGTATTTT.

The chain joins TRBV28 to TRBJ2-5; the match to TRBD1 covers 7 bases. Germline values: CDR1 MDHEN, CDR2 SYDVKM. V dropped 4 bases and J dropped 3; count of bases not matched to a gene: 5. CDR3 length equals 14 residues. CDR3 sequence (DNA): TGTGCCAGCAGTTCCGGACAGGCAAAAGAGACCCAGTACTTC. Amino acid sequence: CASSSGQAKETQYF.

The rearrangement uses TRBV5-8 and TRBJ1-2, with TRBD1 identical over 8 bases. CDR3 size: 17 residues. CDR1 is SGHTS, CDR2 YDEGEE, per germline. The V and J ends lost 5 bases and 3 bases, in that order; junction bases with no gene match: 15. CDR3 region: CASRLSTGTGGHYGYTF. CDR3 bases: TGTGCCAGCAGATTGTCAACTGGGACAGGAGGGCACTATGGCTACACCTTC.

The CDR3 here is CASGLLRNTQYF. As DNA, the CDR3 is TGTGCTAGTGGTTTGTTGAGGAATACGCAGTATTTT. The genes are TRBV12-5 and TRBJ2-3; no definite D call. The CDR3 has 12 residues. The germline CDR1 and CDR2 sequences are LGHNT and FRNRAP. V shed 2 bases and J shed 7 bases, with 7 bases lying between them.

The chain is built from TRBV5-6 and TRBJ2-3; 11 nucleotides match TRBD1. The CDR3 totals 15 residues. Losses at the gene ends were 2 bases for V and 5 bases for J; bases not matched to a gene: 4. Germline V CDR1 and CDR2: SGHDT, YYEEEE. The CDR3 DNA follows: TGTGCCAGCAGCTTTGAGGGACAGGGGGAAGATACGCAGTATTTT. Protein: CASSFEGQGEDTQYF.

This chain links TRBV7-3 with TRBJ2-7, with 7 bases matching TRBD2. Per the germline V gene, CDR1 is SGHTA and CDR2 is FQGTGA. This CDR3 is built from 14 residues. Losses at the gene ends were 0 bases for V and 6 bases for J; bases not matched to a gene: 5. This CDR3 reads CASSLTSGSPEQYF. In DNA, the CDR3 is TGTGCCAGCAGCTTAACTAGCGGGTCCCCCGAGCAGTACTTC.

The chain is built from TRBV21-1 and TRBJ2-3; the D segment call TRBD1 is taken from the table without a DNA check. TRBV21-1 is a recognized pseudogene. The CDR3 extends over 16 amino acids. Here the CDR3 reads CASSINRDRLTDTQYF. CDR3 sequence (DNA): TGTGCCAGCAGTATTAACCGGGACAGGCTCACAGATACGCAGTATTTT.

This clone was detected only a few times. The CDR3 spells CASSLGTGRIHQPQHF. CDR3 DNA: TGTGCCAGCAGCTTAGGGACAGGGAGGATCCATCAGCCCCAGCATTTT. V usage is TRBV11-2 and J usage is TRBJ1-5; 8 positions match TRBD1. Germline CDR1 reads SGHAT; CDR2 reads FQNNGV. Trimming at V came to 1 base and at J to 5 bases, leaving 7 bases not matched to a gene. The CDR3 covers 16 residues. Full variable domain (outside the CDR3, taken from reference TRBV11-2 and TRBJ1-5): EAGVAQSPRYKIIEKRQSVAFWCNPISGHATLYWYQQILGQGPKLLIQFQNNGVVDDSQLPKDRFSAERLKGVDSTLKIQPAKLEDSAVYLCASSLGTGRIHQPQHFGDGTRLSIL.

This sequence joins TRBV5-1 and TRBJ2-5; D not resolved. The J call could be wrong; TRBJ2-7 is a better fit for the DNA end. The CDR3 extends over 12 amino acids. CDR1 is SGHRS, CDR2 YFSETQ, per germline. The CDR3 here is CASSLASYEQYF. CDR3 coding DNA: TGCGCCAGCAGCTTGGCTTCCTACGAGCAGTACTTC.